This T cell receptor beta chain was sequenced during a study of T cell changes during pregnancy in multiple sclerosis. Some clones are missing from TCRdb's copy, which holds only in-frame ones; the method was immunoSEQ multiplex PCR. The data contain about 69,000 clones, roughly 91% of them singletons. The CDR3 has 14 residues. Germline V gives CDR1 SNHLY, CDR2 FYNNEI. The V end was cut by 7 bases, the J end by 7 bases, with 14 bases between. The TCR comes from a female donor in good health, enrolled as a control in a pregnancy study. This material consisted of CD4+ T cells from peripheral blood mononuclear cells, taken in the third trimester of pregnancy. The chain has TRBV2 and TRBJ1-6; perhaps TRBD1 as D (5 bases). The CDR3 loop is CASIGGTSNSPLHF. DNA for the CDR3: TGTGCCAGCATAGGCGGGACTTCAAATTCACCCCTCCACTTT.